These T cell receptor beta chains were read from a single sample in a study of identical twins. One entry per CDR3 protein, called by TCRdb with MiXCR from the 5' RACE reads. The sample holds some 660,000 distinct CDR3 sequences, 8.6% seen once. These same records also appear under a second study, on yellow fever vaccine responses in identical twins.

The sequencing sample was made of PBMCs. The origin of the receptors is a woman aged 18 to 35 in good health. CDR3s include the opening cysteine and the closing phenylalanine or tryptophan. The D gene is left open where the match is weak. The listing skips clone size in some rows; elsewhere it reads once, few, many or a size class.

clone_size d_call j_call v_call cdr3_nt cdr3_aa
. . TRBJ2-5 TRBV20-1 TGCAGCAACTACAGGGCCTACCAAGAGACCCAGTACTTC CSNYRAYQETQYF
few TRBD2 TRBJ2-7 TRBV20-1 TGCAGTGCTAGAGCGGGACTAGCAGGAGTCGAGCAGTACTTC CSARAGLAGVEQYF
. . TRBJ2-1 TRBV9 TGTGCCAGCAGCGTAGAACCAGCCTCCTACAATGAGCAGTTCTTC CASSVEPASYNEQFF
few . TRBJ2-1 TRBV5-5 TGTGCCAGCAGCTTGAGGGACGTCGACAATGAGCAGTTCTTC CASSLRDVDNEQFF
few . TRBJ1-2 TRBV9 TGTGCCAGCAGCGTAAGAACAGGGACTGGCTACACCTTC CASSVRTGTGYTF
once . TRBJ2-1 TRBV7-2 TGTGCCAGCAGTCTAGGGGGGAGGGTGGAGCAGTTCTTC CASSLGGRVEQFF
few TRBD2 TRBJ2-1 TRBV19 TGTGCCAGTAGTATAGTCGGACTAGGGCCCCATGAGCAGTTCTTC CASSIVGLGPHEQFF
once TRBD2 TRBJ2-2 TRBV6-2/TRBV6-3 TGTGCCAGCAGTTACTCGATGGTTAGCGGGATGGGTCCCGGGGAGCTGTTTTTT CASSYSMVSGMGPGELFF
many . TRBJ2-7 TRBV5-1 TGCGCCAGCAGCGTGGGTAGCTCCTACGAGCAGTACTTC CASSVGSSYEQYF
many . TRBJ1-2 TRBV29-1 TGCAGCGTTGTGGATTTCGGCTATGGCTACACCTTC CSVVDFGYGYTF
many TRBD1 TRBJ1-1 TRBV5-6 TGTGCCAGCAGCCCAGGGGGTAGTAGGAACACTGAAGCTTTCTTT CASSPGGSRNTEAFF
many TRBD1 TRBJ1-2 TRBV9 TGTGCCAGCAGCCCTTCGGGACAGGGGGCCTATGGCTACACCTTC CASSPSGQGAYGYTF
. . TRBJ2-3 TRBV4-1 TGCGCCAGCAGCCAAGGTGTAAACTTCGGAGATACGCAGTATTTT CASSQGVNFGDTQYF
. TRBD2 TRBJ2-5 TRBV28 TGTGCCAGCAGTCGACGACTAGCGGGGTTAGAGACCCAGTACTTC CASSRRLAGLETQYF
. . TRBJ1-2 TRBV7-9 TGTGCCAGCAGCTTAGTCGCAGGCAATGGCTACACCTTC CASSLVAGNGYTF
few . TRBJ2-4 TRBV6-1 TGTGCCAGCAGTGAAACACACGCTGGGGATACGAAGATAGCCAAAAACATTCAGTACTTC CASSETHAGDTKIAKNIQYF
. . TRBJ1-3 TRBV29-1 TGCAGCGTCGGGACGGATGGAAACACCATATATTTT CSVGTDGNTIYF
. TRBD2 TRBJ2-1 TRBV10-3 TGTGCCATCAGTTACGGGACTAGCTACAATGAGCAGTTCTTC CAISYGTSYNEQFF
. . TRBJ2-2 TRBV2 TGTGCCAGCACCGTACTCCCCACCGGGGAGCTGTTTTTT CASTVLPTGELFF
few . TRBJ2-1 TRBV5-1 TGCGCCAGCAGCTTTGGGACTGTGAATGAGCAGTTCTTC CASSFGTVNEQFF
. . TRBJ1-1 TRBV30 TGTGCCTGGAGTGAAAGACTCGTAGGTGGTGAAGCTTTCTTT CAWSERLVGGEAFF
few TRBD2 TRBJ2-7 TRBV14 TGTGCCAGCAGCCAAGAGGGGACTAGCGGGACCAGCGAGCAGTACTTC CASSQEGTSGTSEQYF
few . TRBJ2-2 TRBV19 TGTGCCAGTTCTAGCTGGGGTTCGACCGGGGAGCTGTTTTTT CASSSWGSTGELFF
few TRBD2 TRBJ2-1 TRBV20-1 TGCAGTGCCGCGAAGCGGGAAGGTGCCTACAATGAGCAGTTCTTC CSAAKREGAYNEQFF
many . TRBJ1-5 TRBV6-1 TGTGCCAGCAGTCGCAAAGGCAGGAAGGGTCAGCCCCAGCATTTT CASSRKGRKGQPQHF
. TRBD1 TRBJ2-2 TRBV12-3/TRBV12-4 TGTGCCAGCAGTTTCGGATCAGGGGGTGTTGGGTTCGGGGAGCTGTTTTTT CASSFGSGGVGFGELFF
. . TRBJ2-3 TRBV20-1 TGCAGTGCAATCGCTCCGGGGGCGACAGATACGCAGTATTTT CSAIAPGATDTQYF
. . TRBJ1-1 TRBV5-1 TGCGCCAGCAGCTTGGAGTTGGAGGTGACTGAAGCTTTCTTT CASSLELEVTEAFF
few . TRBJ2-2 TRBV19 TGTGCCAGTAGTATAGTACCACCCTACACCGGGGAGCTGTTTTTT CASSIVPPYTGELFF
few TRBD1 TRBJ2-2 TRBV5-1 TGCGCCAGCAGCTTGGATACAGGGGTCACCGGGGAGCTGTTTTTT CASSLDTGVTGELFF
few . TRBJ2-1 TRBV4-1 TGCGCCAGCAGCCAAGCTCGGGGAGGTGAGCAGTTCTTC CASSQARGGEQFF
few TRBD2 TRBJ2-1 TRBV7-2 TGTGCCAGCAGCTCGGGACTAGCGGGAGTTGGTGAGCAGTTCTTC CASSSGLAGVGEQFF
many TRBD2 TRBJ2-3 TRBV6-2/TRBV6-3 TGTGCCAGCAGTTACTCCGCTGGGACTAGCGCCCTCACAGATACGCAGTATTTT CASSYSAGTSALTDTQYF
few TRBD1 TRBJ1-2 TRBV25-1 TGTGCCAGCAGTGAGGACAGGCGAGGGGGCTACACCTTC CASSEDRRGGYTF
many TRBD1 TRBJ2-3 TRBV12-3/TRBV12-4 TGTGCCAGCACTGCGTCAGGACAGGGCCCAGATACGCAGTATTTT CASTASGQGPDTQYF
many . TRBJ1-2 TRBV20-1 TGCAGTGCTAGAGGCGAAGCCTACACCTTC CSARGEAYTF
. . TRBJ2-1 TRBV24-1 TGTGCCACCAGTGGGGCAGGGGCTATAGAAGACTCCTACAATGAGCAGTTCTTC CATSGAGAIEDSYNEQFF
few . TRBJ1-5 TRBV6-5 TGTGCCAGCAGTTACGGACGGGCCGCGGGAAGCAATCAGCCCCAGCATTTT CASSYGRAAGSNQPQHF
. . TRBJ2-3 TRBV12-3/TRBV12-4 TGTGCCAGCAGAGGCTCAGGGAAAAGGACAGATACGCAGTATTTT CASRGSGKRTDTQYF
few . TRBJ2-7 TRBV7-9 TGTGCCAGCAGCCCCCCTGGAAGGGGCTACGAGCAGTACTTC CASSPPGRGYEQYF
. TRBD2 TRBJ2-2 TRBV10-2 TGCGCCAGCTCTCTAGCGGGATTCACCGGGGAGCTGTTTTTT CASSLAGFTGELFF
few . TRBJ2-1 TRBV7-2 TGTGCCAGCACCCCCTCACTCGGGGGCCGAACTAACAATGAGCAGTTCTTC CASTPSLGGRTNNEQFF
few . TRBJ2-7 TRBV27 TGTGCCAGCAGTTTGTTCTTTTCGGTGCAGGGTTACGAGCAGTACTTC CASSLFFSVQGYEQYF
few . TRBJ2-4 TRBV5-1 TGCGCCAGCAGCCCGGGGACTTGGGCCAAAAACATTCAGTACTTC CASSPGTWAKNIQYF
. . TRBJ2-2 TRBV5-1 TGCGCCAGCAGCTTGGCCGCGGGATCCTCTAACACCGGGGAGCTGTTTTTT CASSLAAGSSNTGELFF
few TRBD1 TRBJ2-7 TRBV28 TGTGCCAGCAGTACCTGGACAGGGGACTACGAGCAGTACTTC CASSTWTGDYEQYF
many . TRBJ1-5 TRBV12-3/TRBV12-4 TGTGCCAGCAGAAAAAGGGGGGGTAGCAATCAGCCCCAGCATTTT CASRKRGGSNQPQHF
many . TRBJ1-1 TRBV12-3/TRBV12-4 TGTGCCAGCAGTTTCACCGGGACTTGGGAAACTGAAGCTTTCTTT CASSFTGTWETEAFF